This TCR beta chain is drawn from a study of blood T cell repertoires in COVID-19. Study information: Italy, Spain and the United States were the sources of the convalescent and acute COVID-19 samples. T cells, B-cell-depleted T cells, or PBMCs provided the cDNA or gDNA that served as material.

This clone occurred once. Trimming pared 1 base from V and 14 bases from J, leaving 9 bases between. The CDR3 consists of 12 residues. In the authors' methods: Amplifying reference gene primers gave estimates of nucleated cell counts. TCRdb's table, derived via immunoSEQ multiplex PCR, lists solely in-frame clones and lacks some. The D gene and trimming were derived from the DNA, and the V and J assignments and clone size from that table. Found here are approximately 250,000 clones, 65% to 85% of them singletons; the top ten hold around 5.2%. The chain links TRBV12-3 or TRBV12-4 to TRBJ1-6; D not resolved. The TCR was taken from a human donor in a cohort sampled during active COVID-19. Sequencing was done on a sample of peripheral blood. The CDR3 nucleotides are TGTGCCAGCAGTTTAGAGCGATTCACCCTCCACTTT. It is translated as CASSLERFTLHF.